The present T cell receptor (beta chain) was sequenced within a study of T-cell reconstitution after alpha-beta-depleted transplantation in children (dated by TCRdb to 2016 to 2018). Regarding the research as a whole: Using TCR repertoire profiling, the study followed T-cell immune reconstitution in a quantitative way in children after TCRalphabeta/CD19-depleted allogeneic hematopoietic cell transplantation.

The paper's findings and limits, for the study overall: Apparently early alphabetaT-cell count recovery about two months after transplant reportedly relied on only several hundred rapidly expanded clones derived from non-depleted graft cells. In some patients, the high TCRbeta diversity seen at day 60 was put down to recipient T cells and intrathymic progenitors that had survived conditioning. Hyperexpanded clone frequencies declined over subsequent months; after one year, T-cell counts and TCRbeta diversity were mostly attributed to newly produced T cells.

As to this clonotype: Its antigen is not yet known. No quality values exist for individual bases; no much larger clone is one base distant.

What the treatment or condition label conveys for this sample: allogeneic hematopoietic cell transplantation with graft depleted of TCRalphabeta T cells and CD19 B cells. The transplant recipients were children given TCRalphabeta/CD19-depleted allogeneic hematopoietic cell grafts. The germline V and J ends show losses of 4 bases and 4 bases respectively, and no gene match explains 5 bases of the junction. The CDR3, cysteine through phenylalanine, is 14 amino acids long. The read is trimmed to its CDR3 DNA, 42 bases read in frame from base 1. Looking up the germline V gene yields CDR1 SGHTA and CDR2 FQGTGA. The library was made by PCR. TCRdb shows the sequencer as Illumina HiSeq 2500. To normalize quantification of the TCRbeta repertoire, the TCR libraries were built with molecular barcoding that relied on unique molecular identifiers. TCRdb cleaned the public reads at Q25 with fastp, built clones with MiXCR and kept in-frame beta chains. Each CDR3 protein gets just one entry, which takes the most common genes and DNA from the rows behind it. The sample contains 500,000 to 650,000 distinct CDR3 sequences, 13% of them found a single time. Approximately 2.1% of the sample is in the top ten clones.

The sequencing used PBMCs, mostly from graft donor cells, collected 360 days after TCRalphabeta/CD19-depleted stem cell transplant. The chain is assembled from TRBV7-3 and TRBJ2-7, with 9 central nucleotides matching TRBD1. This clonotype originated in a male patient younger than 18 who had a stem cell transplant for acute myeloid leukemia, so the T cells may come from the graft donor. The bases are TGTGCCAGCAGCTCGGACAGGGGCAGGTACGAGCAGTACTTC. Its product reads: CASSSDRGRYEQYF.